One and the same sample provided the 26 T cell receptor beta chains below, sequenced in a study of CD8 T cells in ankylosing spondylitis. TCRdb used MiXCR to reprocess the 5' RACE reads, holding one entry per CDR3 protein. The data show just over 150,000 distinct CDR3 sequences, with about a sixth seen just once and around 7.6% held by the top ten. What was sequenced was blood, either unsorted or a sorted T cell fraction (not recorded which). All receptors come from a male donor with ankylosing spondylitis or in good health (not recorded which).

This clonotype was counted many times. This rearrangement joins TRBV5-1 to TRBJ2-1; TRBD1 matches 8 bases. The trim removed 0 bases at V and 2 bases at J, leaving 1 base unmatched. CDR1 and CDR2 from the germline V gene are SGHRS and YFSETQ. CDR3 length equals 15 residues. The chain's CDR3 is CASSLGDRTYNEQFF. DNA for the CDR3: TGCGCCAGCAGCTTGGGGGACAGGACCTACAATGAGCAGTTCTTC.

V usage is TRBV5-1 and J usage is TRBJ1-1; 9 bases are a match to TRBD1. The junction had 5 bases not matched to a gene; V was cut back by 4 bases and J by 1 base. Germline CDR1 is SGHRS and CDR2 is YFSETQ. The CDR3 runs to 15 residues. The CDR3 loop reads CASSPGDRENTEAFF. CDR3 coding DNA: TGCGCCAGCAGCCCCGGGGACAGGGAGAACACTGAAGCTTTCTTT.

This clonotype was picked up a small number of times. The chain is built from TRBV7-2 and TRBJ1-2, with a possible D match to TRBD1 (6 bases). The CDR3 runs 15 residues. V lost 1 base, J lost 0 bases, and 9 bases lay in between. CDR1 is SGHTA, CDR2 FQGNSA, per germline. The CDR3 sequence: CASSLVGAANYGYTF. As DNA, the CDR3 is TGTGCCAGCAGCTTAGTGGGGGCAGCTAACTATGGCTACACCTTC.

This clonotype was counted a few times. The chain combines TRBV25-1 with TRBJ2-2; TRBD2 matches at 11 bases. Trimming at V came to 8 bases and at J to 3 bases, leaving 5 bases not matched to a gene. The V gene's germline CDR1 is MGHDK and CDR2 SYGVNS. The CDR3 has 15 residues. The CDR3 DNA follows: TGTGCCAGCCGTCTAGCGGGAGGAGACACCGGGGAGCTGTTTTTT. It yields the protein CASRLAGGDTGELFF.

Note on this clonotype: Mismatch with germline at one junction end may stem from a read error. The chain carries TRBV5-1 and TRBJ2-4; the match to TRBD1 covers 9 bases. CDR1 and CDR2 (germline): SGHRS, YFSETQ. The CDR3 spans 16 residues. The CDR3 DNA reads TGCGCCATCAGCTTGACTATCAGGGACAGGGAGAACATTCAGTACTTC. Amino acid sequence: CAISLTIRDRENIQYF.

V usage is TRBV3-1 and J usage is TRBJ2-2; no firm D call. The CDR3 contains 16 residues. Trimming took off 0 bases at V and 1 base at J, with 9 bases between the two ends. Germline V gene data show CDR1 as LGHDT and CDR2 as YNNKEL (reference sequence). CDR3 protein: CASSQDFSLNTGELFF. For the CDR3, the DNA is TGTGCCAGCAGCCAAGATTTTTCCCTGAACACCGGGGAGCTGTTTTTT. Combining the CDR3 with reference TRBV3-1 and TRBJ2-2 gives the whole variable domain DTAVSQTPKYLVTQMGNDKSIKCEQNLGHDTMYWYKQDSKKFLKIMFSYNNKELIINETVPNRFSPKSPDKAHLNLHINSLELGDSAVYFCASSQDFSLNTGELFFGEGSRLTVL.

The table lists this clonotype with many counts. The chain recombines TRBV5-1 with TRBJ2-5; D remains unclear. The CDR3 has 15 residues. V was clipped by 0 bases and J by 5 bases, with 14 bases between them. Germline CDR1 and CDR2: SGHRS and YFSETQ. DNA of the CDR3: TGCGCCAGCAGCTTGGGCAGAGATGGAAGGGAGACCCAGTACTTC. This gives the protein CASSLGRDGRETQYF.

This sequence joins TRBV15 and TRBJ2-2; D is unresolved. CDR1 is LNHNV and CDR2 is YYDKDF in the germline V gene (reference sequence). The CDR3 runs 15 residues. Trimming removed 0 bases from V and 4 bases from J, with 9 bases in between. CDR3 residues: CATSRDQVATGELFF. The CDR3 coding sequence is TGTGCCACCAGCAGAGATCAAGTCGCCACCGGGGAGCTGTTTTTT.

In this sample, this clonotype turned up a few times. This chain links TRBV28 with TRBJ1-6, with no clear D. There are 15 residues in the CDR3. The germline V gene has CDR1 MDHEN and CDR2 SYDVKM. Trimming stripped 7 bases from V and 7 bases from J, with 17 bases between. Here the CDR3 reads CASIKTAPGNSPLHF. CDR3 sequence (DNA): TGTGCCAGCATTAAAACAGCTCCGGGCAATTCACCCCTCCACTTT.

This clonotype was counted at least ten times. V is TRBV28 and J is TRBJ1-5; 10 bases match TRBD1. CDR1 and CDR2 from the germline V gene are MDHEN and SYDVKM. There are 14 residues in the CDR3. Trimming took 5 bases from V and 6 from J; bases not matched to a gene: 4. Here the CDR3 DNA reads TGTGCCAGCAGTCCGAGACAGGGGGCTCAGCCCCAGCATTTT. Translation: CASSPRQGAQPQHF. The full variable domain, rest sourced from reference TRBV28 and TRBJ1-5, is DVKVTQSSRYLVKRTGEKVFLECVQDMDHENMFWYRQDPGLGLRLIYFSYDVKMKEKGDIPEGYSVSREKKERFSLILESASTNQTSMYLCASSPRQGAQPQHFGDGTRLSIL.

This clonotype was seen at least ten times. The V call is TRBV20-1, the J call TRBJ2-3, with D uncertain. Deletions cut 5 bases from V and 0 bases from J, with 12 bases between. Germline lookup yields CDR1 DFQATT and CDR2 SNEGSKA (reference sequence). This CDR3 is built from 14 residues. CDR3 region: CSAPTPPSTDTQYF. DNA for the CDR3: TGCAGTGCTCCGACTCCCCCAAGCACAGATACGCAGTATTTT.

This clonotype has ten or more counts. The chain joins TRBV5-1 to TRBJ2-3; 7 bases line up with TRBD1. V lost 4 bases, J lost 6 bases, and 11 bases stayed unmatched. Germline CDR1 SGHRS, CDR2 YFSETQ. The CDR3 spans 15 residues. This CDR3 reads CASSLGQAWGDTQYF. The CDR3, as DNA: TGCGCCAGCAGCCTCGGACAGGCGTGGGGGGATACGCAGTATTTT.

This clonotype was seen more than once but under ten times. This chain joins TRBV12-3 or TRBV12-4 and TRBJ2-3; D remains ambiguous. This CDR3 comprises 12 residues. V gave up 8 bases and J gave up 4 bases, with 10 bases separating them. The CDR3: CASGSPPDTQYF. The CDR3 nucleotides read TGTGCCAGCGGGTCTCCTCCAGATACGCAGTATTTT.

This clonotype appeared many times. V and J are TRBV29-1 and TRBJ2-3; possible D gene TRBD2, 5 bases. Germline V gene lookup returns CDR1 SQVTM and CDR2 ANQGSEA. The CDR3 is made up of 13 amino acids. V gave up 7 bases and J gave up 2 bases, with 13 bases separating them. As DNA, the CDR3 is TGCAGCGAGCGAGCGGACCCCACAGATACGCAGTATTTT. This sequence encodes CSERADPTDTQYF.

This clonotype was detected a few times. This may stem from a read error, because a much larger clone lies one nucleotide away. This chain links TRBV3-1 with TRBJ2-1; TRBD2 matches at 9 bases. This CDR3 contains 15 residues. Per germline, CDR1 LGHDT and CDR2 YNNKEL (reference sequence). CDR3 coding DNA: TGTGCCTGCAGCCAAGATTCCCTAGCGGGACCGGAGCAGTTCTTC. It encodes CACSQDSLAGPEQFF.

The V and J genes are TRBV2 and TRBJ2-1; tentative D call: TRBD1 (6 bases). Trimming stripped 5 bases from V and 2 bases from J, with 13 bases between. The CDR3 runs 15 residues. CDR1 and CDR2 (germline): SNHLY, FYNNEI. For the CDR3, the DNA is TGTGCCAGCAGTACAGACAGGCTGACCTACAATGAGCAGTTCTTC. Protein product: CASSTDRLTYNEQFF.

V usage is TRBV27 and J usage is TRBJ2-3; tentatively, D is TRBD1 (6 bases). CDR1 is MNHEY and CDR2 is SMNVEV in the germline V gene (reference sequence). V lost 5 bases to trimming and J lost 1 base, with 16 bases between them. The CDR3 spans 16 residues. The CDR3 DNA follows: TGTGCCAGCAGTCCAATGACAGGCCTTCGCACAGATACGCAGTATTTT. Protein product: CASSPMTGLRTDTQYF.

V is TRBV7-7 and J is TRBJ2-5, with D hard to call. Looked up from germline, CDR1 is SSHAT and CDR2 is FNYEAQ (reference sequence). Trimming pared 8 bases from V and 4 bases from J, leaving 11 bases between. There are 12 residues in the CDR3. The CDR3 is CASGRLLETQYF. CDR3 DNA sequence: TGTGCCAGCGGACGACTGCTAGAGACCCAGTACTTC.

The rearrangement links TRBV10-3 to TRBJ1-1; D may be TRBD1 (5 bases). The CDR3 contains 13 residues. Germline CDR1 reads ENHRY; CDR2 reads SYGVKD. V lost 3 bases and J 0 bases, leaving 5 bases between the germline ends. CDR3 nucleotide sequence: TGTGCCATCAGTGAACAGGTGAACACTGAAGCTTTCTTT. This sequence encodes CAISEQVNTEAFF.

This clonotype has a handful of counts. J is TRBJ1-3 and V is TRBV20-1, with 11 bases matching TRBD1. Per germline, CDR1 DFQATT and CDR2 SNEGSKA (reference sequence). Trimming cost V 6 bases and J 4 bases; bases outside gene matches: 5. The CDR3 sequence is 14 residues long. CDR3 DNA sequence: TGCAGTGCCACGGGACAGGGGGAGGGAAACACCATATATTTT. It codes for CSATGQGEGNTIYF.

V is TRBV7-8 and J is TRBJ2-1; D call uncertain. The germline V gene encodes CDR1 SGHVS and CDR2 FQNEAQ. V lost 1 base and J 8 bases, leaving 12 bases between the germline ends. The CDR3 is made up of 14 amino acids. CDR3 bases: TGTGCCAGCAGCTTAGGAACCCTAGGCCATGAGCAGTTCTTC. This encodes CASSLGTLGHEQFF.

The table lists this clonotype with many counts. CDR3 protein: CAISERNTGELFF. CDR3 bases: TGTGCCATCAGTGAACGGAACACCGGGGAGCTGTTTTTT. This sequence joins TRBV10-3 and TRBJ2-2; unclear D gene. Germline V lookup: CDR1 ENHRY, CDR2 SYGVKD. This CDR3 contains 13 residues. Trimming stripped 3 bases from V and 1 base from J, with 3 bases between.

This clonotype was seen more than once but under ten times. The chain carries TRBV20-1 and TRBJ2-1; D not certain. Germline values: CDR1 DFQATT, CDR2 SNEGSKA (reference sequence). The ends were cut back, 8 bases at V and 1 base at J, with 15 bases in the middle. CDR3 length: 14 amino acids. CDR3: CSRLEARSYNEQFF. CDR3 in DNA: TGCAGTCGTCTTGAGGCTAGGTCCTACAATGAGCAGTTCTTC.

This clonotype occurred many times. The chain uses TRBV7-9 and TRBJ2-3; TRBD1 matches at 9 bases. V dropped 1 base and J dropped 4; count of bases not matched to a gene: 3. Germline CDR1 is SEHNR and CDR2 is FQNEAQ (reference sequence). The CDR3 contains 15 residues. Here the CDR3 reads CASSLGDRVPDTQYF. DNA of the CDR3: TGTGCCAGCAGCTTAGGGGACAGGGTACCAGATACGCAGTATTTT.

This clonotype was observed a handful of times. CDR3 coding DNA: TGTGCCAGCAGCTTTCTTTCGTCATCAATTGGCACTTATACGCAGTATTTT. Protein product: CASSFLSSSIGTYTQYF. The rearrangement joins TRBV7-2 to TRBJ2-3; D gene ambiguous. There are 17 residues in the CDR3. Germline CDR1 reads SGHTA; CDR2 reads FQGNSA. V was pared by 3 bases and J by 7 bases, with 23 bases between.

The chain joins TRBV6-1 to TRBJ1-2; 8 bases are shared with TRBD1. Germline CDR1 is MNHNS and CDR2 is SASEGT. V gave up 7 bases and J gave up 4 bases; unmatched junction bases: 8. This CDR3 comprises 14 residues. CDR3 region: CASTPGTGFYGYTF. In DNA, the CDR3 is TGTGCCAGCACCCCTGGGACAGGTTTCTATGGCTACACCTTC.